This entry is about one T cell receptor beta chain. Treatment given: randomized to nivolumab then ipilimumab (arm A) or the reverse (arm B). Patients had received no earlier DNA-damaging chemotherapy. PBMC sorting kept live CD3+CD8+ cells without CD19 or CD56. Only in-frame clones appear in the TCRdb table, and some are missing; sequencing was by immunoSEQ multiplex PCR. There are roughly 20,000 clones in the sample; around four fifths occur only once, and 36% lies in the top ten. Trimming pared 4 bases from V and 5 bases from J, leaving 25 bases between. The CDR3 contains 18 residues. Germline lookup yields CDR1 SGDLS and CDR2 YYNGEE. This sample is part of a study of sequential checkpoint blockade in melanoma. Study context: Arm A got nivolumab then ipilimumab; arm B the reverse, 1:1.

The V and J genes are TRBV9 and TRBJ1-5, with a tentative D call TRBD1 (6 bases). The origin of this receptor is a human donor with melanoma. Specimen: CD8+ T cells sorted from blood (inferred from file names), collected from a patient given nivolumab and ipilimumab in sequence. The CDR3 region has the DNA TGTGCCAGCAGCTTCCGGGTGGGGACAAGCTTGATTGATCAGCCCCAGCATTTT. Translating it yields CASSFRVGTSLIDQPQHF.